This T cell receptor beta chain stems from a study of radiation and T cells in renal cell carcinoma. Study results and caveats: Top 100 clonotypes averaged about 50% in irradiated versus around 45% in nephrectomy-only tumors. Dominant CDR3 motifs were more common in irradiated tumors than controls. Top tumor clonotypes rose in blood 2 weeks post-radiation, then contracted. No pretreatment tumor biopsies were available for baseline clonotypes.

Libraries were prepared by immunoSEQ multiplex PCR; TCRdb keeps only in-frame clonotypes and omits some of them. Of about 24,000 clones in the sample, 47% were seen once. This clone was detected once. What it binds is unknown. Indicated treatment: 15 Gy SBRT to primary tumor, nephrectomy 4 weeks later. Trimming took off 4 bases at V and 3 bases at J, with 4 bases between the two ends. In germline, CDR1 is SNHLY, CDR2 FYNNEI. The CDR3 is made up of 11 amino acids. J is TRBJ2-7 and V is TRBV2, with unresolved D. The sample in question was tumor tissue, obtained from a patient whose treatment included radiotherapy and nephrectomy. The receptor was derived from a woman in her forties or fifties with renal cell carcinoma. CDR3 in amino acids: CASSGFYEQYF. The CDR3 nucleotides are TGTGCCAGCAGTGGGTTCTACGAGCAGTACTTC.